The text below deals with one T cell receptor (beta chain). Its antigen is unknown. Library preparation (for TCRbeta) was performed with unique molecular identifiers. From the PCR reads, TCRdb called clonotypes with MiXCR, one entry per CDR3 protein. This table has approximately 110,000 distinct CDR3 sequences, 10% appearing once. These data are taken from a study of T-cell reconstitution after alpha-beta-depleted transplantation in children. The ends were cut back, 6 bases at V and 6 bases at J, with 12 bases in the middle. The CDR3 has 13 residues. Per the germline V gene, CDR1 is MRHNA and CDR2 is SNTAGT. Study-wide results and caveats: Newly produced T cells mostly provided counts and TCRbeta diversity after one year, as hyperexpanded clones declined. Where alpha-beta T cells came from about two months after transplant was reportedly several hundred expanded graft clones. At day 60, the high TCRbeta diversity found in some patients originated from recipient T cells and thymic progenitors that had survived.

The TCR comes from a boy aged 2 to 10 with acute lymphoblastic leukemia, due to receive a stem cell transplant. The input for sequencing was PBMCs, taken before TCRalphabeta/CD19-depleted stem cell transplant. The chain employs TRBV6-4 and TRBJ2-1; D is perhaps TRBD1 or TRBD2 (5 bases each). The CDR3 region is CASSPGASNEQFF. In nucleotides, the CDR3 is TGTGCCAGCAGCCCCGGGGCTTCCAATGAGCAGTTCTTC.